The present TCR beta chain was sequenced within a study of blood T cell repertoires in COVID-19. Study information: Specimens from acute and convalescent COVID-19 originated in the United States, Italy and Spain. T cells, B-cell-depleted T cells, or PBMCs supplied cDNA or gDNA.

The germline V gene has CDR1 SGHVS and CDR2 FNYEAQ. The CDR3 covers 15 residues. V lost 4 bases and J lost 4; bases outside the gene matches: 6. Assay: immunoSEQ multiplex PCR; the TCRdb copy retains only in-frame clones and omits some. The sample shows 95,000 to 150,000 clones, 80% to 90% of them seen only once. The gene calls are TRBV7-6 and TRBJ2-7; 11 bases align to TRBD2. Sequences were obtained from peripheral blood. The receptor's source is a middle-aged man with acute or convalescent COVID-19. The CDR3 region has the DNA TGTGCCAGCAGCTCCGGGACTAGCGGTCCTTACGAGCAGTACTTC. Translated, it gives CASSSGTSGPYEQYF. Using reference TRBV7-6 and TRBJ2-7 for the parts outside the CDR3, the full variable domain is GAGVSQSPRYKVTKRGQDVALRCDPISGHVSLYWYRQALGQGPEFLTYFNYEAQQDKSGLPNDRFSAERPEGSISTLTIQRTEQRDSAMYRCASSSGTSGPYEQYFGPGTRLTVT.